Listed below are T cell receptor beta chains from one sample, sequenced in a study of CD8 T cells in Susac syndrome. Via MiXCR, TCRdb re-called the immunoSEQ multiplex PCR reads, giving one row per CDR3 protein. The table shows roughly 120,000 distinct CDR3 sequences, with around 96% occurring only once. Sequencing was performed on CD4+ T cells from PBMCs. Receptor source: a human donor in good health. CDR3s include the opening cysteine and the closing phenylalanine or tryptophan. Fields, in order: D gene, V gene, J gene, clone size, CDR3 DNA, CDR3 protein. D genes are given only for firm matches. Size is omitted from some rows. Given values are once, few, many or a class for expanded clones.

D: TRBD1; V: TRBV25-1; J: TRBJ2-5; size: NA; DNA: TGTGCCAGCAGTGCAGGACAGGGGTTTAGAGAGACCCAGTACTTC; CDR3: CASSAGQGFRETQYF
D: NA; V: TRBV20-1; J: TRBJ1-1; size: NA; DNA: TGCAGTGCACCCGGGAAGGCTGGGACTGAAGCTTTCTTT; CDR3: CSAPGKAGTEAFF
D: NA; V: TRBV13; J: TRBJ1-2; size: NA; DNA: TGTGCCAGCAGCTTAGGGGACCGGAGTGGCTACACCTTC; CDR3: CASSLGDRSGYTF
D: NA; V: TRBV20-1; J: TRBJ1-1; size: NA; DNA: TGCAGTGCTACTAAGCCCCGGAACACTGAAGCTTTCTTT; CDR3: CSATKPRNTEAFF
D: NA; V: TRBV6-5; J: TRBJ1-2; size: NA; DNA: TGTGCCAGCACCCTCCGGGGGGGGGACTACTATGGCTACACCTTC; CDR3: CASTLRGGDYYGYTF
D: NA; V: TRBV2; J: TRBJ1-5; size: NA; DNA: TGTGCCAGCAGGACAGGTCCGATGAATCAGCCCCAGCATTTT; CDR3: CASRTGPMNQPQHF
D: TRBD1; V: TRBV12-3/TRBV12-4; J: TRBJ1-2; size: NA; DNA: TGTGCCAGCAGTCCCGGGGGCAGGGGGGATGGCTACACCTTC; CDR3: CASSPGGRGDGYTF
D: NA; V: TRBV12-3/TRBV12-4; J: TRBJ1-2; size: NA; DNA: TGTGCCAGCAGTTTAGATCCCCAGGGCCTAACTAACTATGGCTACACCTTC; CDR3: CASSLDPQGLTNYGYTF
D: TRBD1; V: TRBV25-1; J: TRBJ1-2; size: NA; DNA: TGTGCCAGCAGTCCGTGGACAGGGGTCCACTATGGCTACACCTTC; CDR3: CASSPWTGVHYGYTF
D: NA; V: TRBV20-1; J: TRBJ2-5; size: NA; DNA: TGCAGTGCTAGAGAGGTCAGGGAACAAGAGACCCAGTACTTC; CDR3: CSAREVREQETQYF
D: NA; V: TRBV30; J: TRBJ1-2; size: NA; DNA: TGTGCCTGGAGTGTACTTTGGGGCCAAGAGGACGGCTACACCTTC; CDR3: CAWSVLWGQEDGYTF
D: NA; V: TRBV2; J: TRBJ1-2; size: NA; DNA: TGTGCCAGCACCGAGGGGGTAAATTTCAGAGGCTACACCTTC; CDR3: CASTEGVNFRGYTF
D: TRBD2; V: TRBV14; J: TRBJ2-1; size: once; DNA: TGTGCCAGCAGCCAACTAGCGGGAGGTTACAATGAGCAGTTCTTC; CDR3: CASSQLAGGYNEQFF
D: NA; V: TRBV28; J: TRBJ2-5; size: NA; DNA: TGTGCCATCGGAGGAGAGACCCAGTACTTC; CDR3: CAIGGETQYF
D: NA; V: TRBV6-5; J: TRBJ1-5; size: NA; DNA: TGTGCCAGCAGAAACAGGGACAATCAGCCCCAGCATTTT; CDR3: CASRNRDNQPQHF
D: NA; V: TRBV6-1; J: TRBJ2-3; size: NA; DNA: TGTGCCAGCAGTACCCATGGGCAGTACCCAGATACGCAGTATTTT; CDR3: CASSTHGQYPDTQYF
D: NA; V: TRBV10-3; J: TRBJ1-1; size: NA; DNA: TGTGCCATTCAGGACCTGGGTCAGAGGGACACTGAAGCTTTCTTT; CDR3: CAIQDLGQRDTEAFF
D: TRBD1; V: TRBV5-1; J: TRBJ2-2; size: NA; DNA: TGCGCCAGCAGGGGACAGACGAACACCGGGGAGCTGTTTTTT; CDR3: CASRGQTNTGELFF
D: TRBD1; V: TRBV6-5; J: TRBJ2-7; size: once; DNA: TGTGCCAGCAGTTACTCCGGGCAGGGGGTCTACGAGCAGTACTTC; CDR3: CASSYSGQGVYEQYF
D: TRBD2; V: TRBV29-1; J: TRBJ2-5; size: NA; DNA: TGCAGCGTCGGACTAGCGGGGAATCAAGAGACCCAGTACTTC; CDR3: CSVGLAGNQETQYF
D: NA; V: TRBV11-2; J: TRBJ2-3; size: NA; DNA: TGTGCCAGCAGCCCGTTCCAGCCAGATACGCAGTATTTT; CDR3: CASSPFQPDTQYF
D: NA; V: TRBV6-6; J: TRBJ1-2; size: NA; DNA: TGTGCCAGCAGTTACTCGACTTCCCTGGGTGGCTACACCTTC; CDR3: CASSYSTSLGGYTF
D: NA; V: TRBV5-1; J: TRBJ2-5; size: NA; DNA: TGCGCCAGCAGCTTGAGGGGCGGCCAAGAGACCCAGTACTTC; CDR3: CASSLRGGQETQYF
D: NA; V: TRBV20-1; J: TRBJ1-5; size: NA; DNA: TGCAGTGCTAGAAAACAGAGCAATCAGCCCCAGCATTTT; CDR3: CSARKQSNQPQHF
D: NA; V: TRBV9; J: TRBJ2-2; size: NA; DNA: TGTGCCAGCACCCTAGGGACCGGGGAGCTGTTTTTT; CDR3: CASTLGTGELFF
D: NA; V: TRBV20-1; J: TRBJ2-7; size: NA; DNA: TGCAGTGCTAGAGATCTCAGGGCGCGTTATGGGTTGGACGAGCAGTACTTC; CDR3: CSARDLRARYGLDEQYF
D: TRBD2; V: TRBV2; J: TRBJ2-5; size: once; DNA: TGTGCCAGCTCAGCGGGAGGAGGCGTAAAGACCCAGTACTTC; CDR3: CASSAGGGVKTQYF
D: NA; V: TRBV12-5; J: TRBJ2-3; size: NA; DNA: TGTGCTAGTGGCTCCAACTTGGTAGATACGCAGTATTTT; CDR3: CASGSNLVDTQYF
D: TRBD1; V: TRBV5-1; J: TRBJ2-4; size: NA; DNA: TGCGCCAGCAGCTCGACAGGGGGAGATAGGATTCAGTACTTC; CDR3: CASSSTGGDRIQYF
D: TRBD2; V: TRBV9; J: TRBJ2-1; size: NA; DNA: TGTGCCAGCAGCGTAGTTAGCGGGAGATCATTTGAGCAGTTCTTC; CDR3: CASSVVSGRSFEQFF
D: NA; V: TRBV5-1; J: TRBJ2-6; size: once; DNA: TGCGCCAGCAGCACTGGACGGGGCTCTGGGGCCAACGTCCTGACTTTC; CDR3: CASSTGRGSGANVLTF
D: NA; V: TRBV2; J: TRBJ2-1; size: NA; DNA: TGTGCCAGCAGCGGGTTAGGGGGTGGTGAGCAGTTCTTC; CDR3: CASSGLGGGEQFF
D: NA; V: TRBV5-6; J: TRBJ2-7; size: NA; DNA: TGTGCCAGCAGCTTAGTTACCGGGGGCGAGCAGTACTTC; CDR3: CASSLVTGGEQYF
D: NA; V: TRBV30; J: TRBJ1-2; size: NA; DNA: TGTGCCTGGAGTGGAAGGTTCTATGGCTACACCTTC; CDR3: CAWSGRFYGYTF
D: NA; V: TRBV4-3; J: TRBJ1-2; size: NA; DNA: TGCGCCAGCAGCCAAGATTTACCAGGCAACTATGGCTACACCTTC; CDR3: CASSQDLPGNYGYTF
D: TRBD1; V: TRBV29-1; J: TRBJ1-2; size: NA; DNA: TGCAGCGTAGCTAACCGGACAGGTGGTTACACCTTC; CDR3: CSVANRTGGYTF
D: NA; V: TRBV5-6; J: TRBJ1-1; size: NA; DNA: TGTGCCAGCAGCCTGCGGGGATCAGGGCACACTGAAGCTTTCTTT; CDR3: CASSLRGSGHTEAFF
D: TRBD2; V: TRBV7-2; J: TRBJ2-1; size: NA; DNA: TGTGCCAGCAGCCAAAGACTAGCGGGAGCCAATGAGCAGTTCTTC; CDR3: CASSQRLAGANEQFF
D: NA; V: TRBV29-1; J: TRBJ1-1; size: once; DNA: TGCAGCGTTGTCCCCGGGGGCGGGACTGAAGCTTTCTTT; CDR3: CSVVPGGGTEAFF
D: TRBD2; V: TRBV3-1; J: TRBJ2-1; size: NA; DNA: TGTGCCAGCAGCCAAGGAGCGGGAGGGCGAAATGAGCAGTTCTTC; CDR3: CASSQGAGGRNEQFF
D: TRBD2; V: TRBV7-2; J: TRBJ2-1; size: NA; DNA: TGTGCCAGCAGCTTATGGTCAAGCGGGAGCTCCTACAATGAGCAGTTCTTC; CDR3: CASSLWSSGSSYNEQFF
D: NA; V: TRBV5-1; J: TRBJ2-2; size: few; DNA: TGTGCCAGCAGCTTGGCAGGGGGGACCGGGGAGCTGTTTTTT; CDR3: CASSLAGGTGELFF
D: NA; V: TRBV4-1; J: TRBJ2-1; size: NA; DNA: TGCGCCAGCAGCCAAGATCAAGGACTAAACCGAATGGGTGAGCAGTTCTTC; CDR3: CASSQDQGLNRMGEQFF
D: TRBD1; V: TRBV12-3/TRBV12-4; J: TRBJ1-2; size: NA; DNA: TGTGCCAGCTGGGGACAGGATGACTATGGCTACACCTTC; CDR3: CASWGQDDYGYTF
D: TRBD2; V: TRBV7-9; J: TRBJ2-1; size: once; DNA: TGTGCCAGCCCGGCGGGAGGCAATGAGCAGTTCTTC; CDR3: CASPAGGNEQFF
D: NA; V: TRBV27; J: TRBJ2-2; size: NA; DNA: TGTGCCAGCAGTTTATATCCGGGGCAGGGCGTAAGGAACACCGGGGAGCTGTTTTTT; CDR3: CASSLYPGQGVRNTGELFF
D: NA; V: TRBV18; J: TRBJ2-3; size: NA; DNA: TGTGCCAGCTCAGTACAGGGATCCACAGATACGCAGTATTTT; CDR3: CASSVQGSTDTQYF
D: NA; V: TRBV20-1; J: TRBJ2-1; size: once; DNA: TGCAGTGCTAGAGATCCCCTACTAGAGGAGCAGTTCTTC; CDR3: CSARDPLLEEQFF
D: NA; V: TRBV5-1; J: TRBJ2-7; size: NA; DNA: TGCGCCAGCAGCCCCGCGGGGTCCTCCCTCTACGAGCAGTACTTC; CDR3: CASSPAGSSLYEQYF
D: TRBD2; V: TRBV29-1; J: TRBJ2-1; size: NA; DNA: TGCAGCGTTGAAAAGGGACTAGCGGGACTGTTGGACGGCAATGAGCAGTTCTTC; CDR3: CSVEKGLAGLLDGNEQFF